This T cell receptor (beta chain) stems from a study of blood T cell repertoires in COVID-19 (dated by TCRdb to the early 2020s). Some background on the complete study: Samples covering the acute and convalescent phases of COVID-19 were provided by collaborators in the United States, Italy and Spain. The prospective study material was composed of cDNA or gDNA derived from T cells, B-cell-depleted T cells, or PBMCs. Deeply sampled blood TCRbeta repertoires from subjects exposed to, actively infected with, or recovered from COVID-19 were included in the dataset. The repertoires were released in a freely available public database meant as a resource for research on the immune response to SARS-CoV-2. Samples came from the ongoing ImmuneRACE study (first 160 participants) plus 1,254 subjects from 6 global collaborators. Nearly every sample came with metadata listing a de-identified subject ID, COVID-19 status, age in years and sex. HLA class I and class II types, where available, came from metadata supplied by the sample provider rather than from assay-based typing.

Collaborating institutions collected whole blood in K2EDTA tubes following their own protocols. For TCRbeta analysis, collaborators shipped samples in one of three forms: frozen whole blood, isolated PBMCs, or DNA extracted from either of those sample types. The immunoSEQ Assay, a bias-controlled multiplex PCR, was used to amplify TCRbeta CDR3 regions from genomic DNA. On the study's bioinformatics: Within the assay, amplification of reference gene primers was used to estimate how many nucleated cells each sample contained. Sequence reads were collapsed and filtered to measure the absolute abundance of every unique TCRbeta CDR3 rearrangement. For each sample, productive Simpson clonality was calculated as the square root of Simpson's diversity index over productive rearrangements. The table was pulled from immuneACCESS by TCRdb, which kept in-frame rearrangements only. Such tables lose some clones; where checked, under half of the loss comes from unresolved V genes, and the rest has no known cause. Clonal size and the V and J genes are those of that table, whereas D and trimming came from the DNA. This sample gives 130,000 or so clones in total; around four fifths of them show up just once. The biggest ten clones account for around 1.6% of the sample.

On this clone itself: What antigen it recognizes has not been identified. Base qualities are not at hand, and no much larger clone is one base apart.

General study outcomes and caveats: The amount of clinical and demographic metadata varied by source and participant and was provided uncurated.

Sequenced sample: peripheral blood. The sequence was obtained from a human donor in a cohort sampled during active COVID-19.

The base sequence is TGTGCCAGCAGCTCTCTTCTTAATACGCAGTATTTT. Its protein product is CASSSLLNTQYF. The chain is made from TRBV5-4 and TRBJ2-3, with no D gene named confidently. Reading from cysteine to phenylalanine, the CDR3 counts 12 amino acids. Just the 36-base CDR3 DNA is kept, in frame starting at base 1. Sequences SGHNT (CDR1) and YYREEE (CDR2) are obtained from the germline V gene (reference sequence). Cut back by 3 bases and 7 bases, the V and J ends lie 9 bases apart.